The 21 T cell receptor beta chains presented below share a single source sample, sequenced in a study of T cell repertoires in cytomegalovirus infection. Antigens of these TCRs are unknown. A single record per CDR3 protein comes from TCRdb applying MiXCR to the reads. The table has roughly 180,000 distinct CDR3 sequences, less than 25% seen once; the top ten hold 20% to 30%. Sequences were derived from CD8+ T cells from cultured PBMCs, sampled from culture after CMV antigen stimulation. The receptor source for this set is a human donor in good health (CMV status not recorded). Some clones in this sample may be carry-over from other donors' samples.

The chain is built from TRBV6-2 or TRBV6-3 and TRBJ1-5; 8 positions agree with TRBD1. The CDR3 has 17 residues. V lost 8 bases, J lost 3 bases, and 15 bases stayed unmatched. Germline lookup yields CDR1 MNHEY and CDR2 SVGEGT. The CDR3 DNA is TGTGCCAGCCGTCAAATAGGACAGGGCATTGTCAATCAGCCCCAGCATTTT. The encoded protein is CASRQIGQGIVNQPQHF.

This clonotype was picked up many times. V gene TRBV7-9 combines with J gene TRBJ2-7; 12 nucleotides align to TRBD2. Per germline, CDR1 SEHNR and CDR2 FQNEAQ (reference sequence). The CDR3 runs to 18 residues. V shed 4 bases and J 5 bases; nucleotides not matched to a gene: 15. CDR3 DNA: TGTGCCAGCAGCTCGAGGACTAGCGGGGAGATAGGTTCTGACGAGCAGTACTTC. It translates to CASSSRTSGEIGSDEQYF.

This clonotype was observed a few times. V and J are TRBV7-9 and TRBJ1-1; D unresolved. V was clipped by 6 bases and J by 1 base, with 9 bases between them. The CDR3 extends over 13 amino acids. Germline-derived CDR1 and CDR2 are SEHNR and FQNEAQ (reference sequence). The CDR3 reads CASSSPRNTEAFF. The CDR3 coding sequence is TGTGCCAGCAGTTCGCCTAGGAACACTGAAGCTTTCTTT. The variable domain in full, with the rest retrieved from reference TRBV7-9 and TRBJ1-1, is DTGVSQNPRHKITKRGQNVTFRCDPISEHNRLYWYRQTLGQGPEFLTYFQNEAQLEKSRLLSDRFSAERPKGSFSTLEIQRTEQGDSAMYLCASSSPRNTEAFFGQGTRLTVV.

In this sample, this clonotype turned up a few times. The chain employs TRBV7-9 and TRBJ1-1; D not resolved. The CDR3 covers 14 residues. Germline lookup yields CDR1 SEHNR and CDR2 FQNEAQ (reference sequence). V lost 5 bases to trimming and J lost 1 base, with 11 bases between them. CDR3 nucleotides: TGTGCCAGCAGCCGACCGGACGGGAACACTGAAGCTTTCTTT. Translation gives CASSRPDGNTEAFF. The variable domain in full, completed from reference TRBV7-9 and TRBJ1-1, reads DTGVSQNPRHKITKRGQNVTFRCDPISEHNRLYWYRQTLGQGPEFLTYFQNEAQLEKSRLLSDRFSAERPKGSFSTLEIQRTEQGDSAMYLCASSRPDGNTEAFFGQGTRLTVV.

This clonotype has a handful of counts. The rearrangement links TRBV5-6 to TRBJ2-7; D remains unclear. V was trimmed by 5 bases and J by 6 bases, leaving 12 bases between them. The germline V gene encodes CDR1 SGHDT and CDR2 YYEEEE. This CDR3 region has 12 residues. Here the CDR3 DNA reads TGTGCCAGCAGGGCCGCATCTGGCGAGCAGTACTTC. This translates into CASRAASGEQYF.

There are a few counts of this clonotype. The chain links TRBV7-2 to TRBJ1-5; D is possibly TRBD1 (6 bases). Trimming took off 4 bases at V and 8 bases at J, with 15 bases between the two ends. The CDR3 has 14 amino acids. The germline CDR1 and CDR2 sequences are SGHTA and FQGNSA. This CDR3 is CASSYNTGLEPQHF. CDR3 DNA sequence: TGTGCCAGCAGCTACAATACAGGGTTAGAGCCCCAGCATTTT.

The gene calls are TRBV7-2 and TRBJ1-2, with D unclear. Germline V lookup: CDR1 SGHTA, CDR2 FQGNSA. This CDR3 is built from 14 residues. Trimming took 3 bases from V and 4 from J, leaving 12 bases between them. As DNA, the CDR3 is TGTGCCAGCAGCTTGGGAAAGGGTATCTATGGCTACACCTTC. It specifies CASSLGKGIYGYTF.

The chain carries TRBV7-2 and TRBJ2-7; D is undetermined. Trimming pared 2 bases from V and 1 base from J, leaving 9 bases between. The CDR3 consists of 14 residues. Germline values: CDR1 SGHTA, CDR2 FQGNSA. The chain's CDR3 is CASSLIGVSYEQYF. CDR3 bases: TGTGCCAGCAGCTTAATCGGAGTTTCCTACGAGCAGTACTTC.

CDR3 sequence (DNA): TGCGCCAGCAGCTTGGAGGGGGCGGGGAACACTGAAGCTTTCTTT. Translating it yields CASSLEGAGNTEAFF. The chain links TRBV5-1 to TRBJ1-1; 7 bases match TRBD1. V shed 0 bases and J 1 base; nucleotides not matched to a gene: 3. This CDR3 region has 15 residues. CDR1 and CDR2 from the germline V gene are SGHRS and YFSETQ.

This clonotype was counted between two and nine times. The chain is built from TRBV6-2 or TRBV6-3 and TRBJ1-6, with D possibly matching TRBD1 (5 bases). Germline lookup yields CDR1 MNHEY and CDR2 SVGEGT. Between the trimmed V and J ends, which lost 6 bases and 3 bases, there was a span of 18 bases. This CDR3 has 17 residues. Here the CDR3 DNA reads TGTGCCAGCAGCCGGGACCCCAGACTTTTCTATAATTCACCCCTCCACTTT. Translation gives CASSRDPRLFYNSPLHF.

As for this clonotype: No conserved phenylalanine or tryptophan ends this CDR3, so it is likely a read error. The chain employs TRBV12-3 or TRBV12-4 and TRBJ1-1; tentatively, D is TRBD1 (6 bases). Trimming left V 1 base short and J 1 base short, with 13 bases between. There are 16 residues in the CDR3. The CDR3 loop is CASSLETGTKNTEAFL. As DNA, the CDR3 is TGTGCCAGCAGTTTAGAGACCGGGACAAAGAACACTGAAGCTTTCTTA.

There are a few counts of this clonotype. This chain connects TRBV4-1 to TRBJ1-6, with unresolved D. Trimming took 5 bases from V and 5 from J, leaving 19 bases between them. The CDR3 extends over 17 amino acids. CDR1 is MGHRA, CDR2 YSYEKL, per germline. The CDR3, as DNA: TGCGCCAGCAGCGCCCTTATCCGGATCTACGATAATTCACCCCTCCACTTT. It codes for CASSALIRIYDNSPLHF.

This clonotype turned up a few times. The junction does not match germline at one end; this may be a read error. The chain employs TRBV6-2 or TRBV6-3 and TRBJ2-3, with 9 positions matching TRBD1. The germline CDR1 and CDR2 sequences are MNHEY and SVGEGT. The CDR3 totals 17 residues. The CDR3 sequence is CASSLRGTGRRTDTQCF. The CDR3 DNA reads TGTGCCAGCAGTCTCCGTGGGACAGGGCGTCGGACAGATACGCAGTGTTTT.

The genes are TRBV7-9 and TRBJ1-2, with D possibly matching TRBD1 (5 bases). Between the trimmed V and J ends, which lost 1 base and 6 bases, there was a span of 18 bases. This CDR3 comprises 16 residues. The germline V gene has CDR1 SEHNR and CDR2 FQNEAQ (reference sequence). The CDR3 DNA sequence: TGTGCCAGCAGCTTAGGCCTCGGGCCGGAAGGGGATGGCTACACCTTC. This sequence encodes CASSLGLGPEGDGYTF.

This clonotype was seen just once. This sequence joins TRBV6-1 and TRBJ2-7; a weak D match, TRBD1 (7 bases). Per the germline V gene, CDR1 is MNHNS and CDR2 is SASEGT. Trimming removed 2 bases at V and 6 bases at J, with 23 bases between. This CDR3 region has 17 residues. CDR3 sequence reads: CASSEYLPPGGSGEQYF. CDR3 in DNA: TGTGCCAGCAGTGAATACCTCCCCCCAGGGGGGTCTGGCGAGCAGTACTTC.

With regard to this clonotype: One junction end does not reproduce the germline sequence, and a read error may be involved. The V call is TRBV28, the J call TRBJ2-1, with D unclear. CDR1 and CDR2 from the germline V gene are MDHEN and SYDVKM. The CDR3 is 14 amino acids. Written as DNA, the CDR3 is TGTGCCAGCAGTTTATTGGGTGCCTACAATGATCAGTTCTTC. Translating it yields CASSLLGAYNDQFF.

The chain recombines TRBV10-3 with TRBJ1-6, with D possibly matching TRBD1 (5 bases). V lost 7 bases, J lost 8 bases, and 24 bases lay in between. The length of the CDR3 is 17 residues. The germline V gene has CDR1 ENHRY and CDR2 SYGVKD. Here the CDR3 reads CAITVAGEGFDDSPLHF. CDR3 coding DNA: TGTGCCATCACCGTCGCGGGGGAAGGGTTCGATGATTCACCCCTCCACTTT.

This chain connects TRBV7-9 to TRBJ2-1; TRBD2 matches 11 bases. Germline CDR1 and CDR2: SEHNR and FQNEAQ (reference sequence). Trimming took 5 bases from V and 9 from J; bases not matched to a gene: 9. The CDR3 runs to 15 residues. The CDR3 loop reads CASSRTSGGGFEQFF. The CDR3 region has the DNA TGTGCCAGCAGCCGTACTAGCGGGGGAGGTTTTGAGCAGTTCTTC.

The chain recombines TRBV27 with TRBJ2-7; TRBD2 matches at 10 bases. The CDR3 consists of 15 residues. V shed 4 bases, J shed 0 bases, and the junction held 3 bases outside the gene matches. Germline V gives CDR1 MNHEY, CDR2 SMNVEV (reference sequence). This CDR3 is CASSWLAGDSYEQYF. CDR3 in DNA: TGTGCCAGCAGTTGGCTAGCGGGGGACTCCTACGAGCAGTACTTC.

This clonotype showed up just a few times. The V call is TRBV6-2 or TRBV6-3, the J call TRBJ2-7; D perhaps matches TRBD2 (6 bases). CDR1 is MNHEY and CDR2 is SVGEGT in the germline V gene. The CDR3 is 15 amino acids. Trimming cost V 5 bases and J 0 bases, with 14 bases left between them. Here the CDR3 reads CASSRLEAISYEQYF. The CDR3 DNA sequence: TGTGCCAGCAGTCGACTAGAAGCGATCTCCTACGAGCAGTACTTC.

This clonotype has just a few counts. The chain's CDR3 is CASSLGVASTPPGEQFF. CDR3 nucleotide sequence: TGTGCCAGCAGCTTAGGCGTTGCCTCGACACCCCCAGGTGAGCAGTTCTTC. The chain couples TRBV7-2 to TRBJ2-1; D remains unclear. Germline V gene sequence: CDR1 SGHTA, CDR2 FQGNSA. Trimming stripped 1 base from V and 9 bases from J, with 22 bases between. CDR3 length: 17 residues.